This T cell receptor (beta chain) was captured in a study of blood T cell repertoires in COVID-19. The repertoire was sequenced with immunoSEQ multiplex PCR; TCRdb's copy has only in-frame clones and lacks some. This sample yields about 24,000 clones, of which about 90% are seen a single time; about 31% belongs to the top ten. CDR1 is LGHNT and CDR2 is FRNRAP in the germline V gene. The V and J ends lost 2 bases and 6 bases respectively, with 16 bases between them. The CDR3 sequence is 16 residues long. The material sequenced was peripheral blood. V usage is TRBV12-5 and J usage is TRBJ2-2, with D maybe TRBD2 (6 bases). This clonotype originated in a man between 70 and 80 years old with active COVID-19. The CDR3 DNA reads as TGTGCTAGTGGTTTGATGGCCCTGACTAGTTCCGGGGAGCTGTTTTTT. Protein product: CASGLMALTSSGELFF.